The 24 T cell receptor beta chains listed next were all sequenced from one sample in a study of blood T cells in healthy people across ages. For the second PCR, which ran for about 6 to 11 cycles, a sample-barcoded 5' primer and a J-beta primer mix were used. One entry per CDR3 protein results from TCRdb running MiXCR on the 5' RACE reads. The sample lists around 800,000 distinct CDR3 sequences, under 30% occurring once. The sample also formed part of further work on T cells of mothers and their children.

The sequencing sample was made of blood. Receptor source: a boy younger than 18 in good health.

As for this clonotype: The junction and the germline gene differ at one end; a read error may be behind it. This sequence joins TRBV6-5 and TRBJ1-1, with D perhaps matching TRBD1 (5 bases). CDR1 MNHEY and CDR2 SVGAGI come from the germline V gene. The CDR3 has 15 amino acids. The CDR3 coding sequence is TGTGCCAGCAGTTACGGGGGGGGAGTTGACACTGAAGCCTTCTTT. Encoded protein: CASSYGGGVDTEAFF.

The chain combines TRBV5-1 with TRBJ1-2; D gene ambiguous. CDR3 length: 12 amino acids. Trimming pared 4 bases from V and 6 bases from J, leaving 10 bases between. Germline V gene data show CDR1 as SGHRS and CDR2 as YFSETQ. The CDR3 here is CASSPSRDGYTF. CDR3 nucleotides: TGCGCCAGCAGCCCTTCGAGGGATGGCTACACCTTC.

This clonotype has a handful of counts. The chain is built from TRBV6-6 and TRBJ1-2; D might be TRBD1 (6 bases). Trimming removed 3 bases at V and 3 bases at J, with 17 bases between. The length of the CDR3 is 16 residues. Germline V gives CDR1 MNHNY, CDR2 SVGAGI (reference sequence). The CDR3 sequence: CASSYSRGGADYGYTF. CDR3 DNA sequence: TGTGCCAGCAGTTATTCCAGGGGCGGGGCAGACTATGGCTACACCTTC.

The rearrangement joins TRBV12-3 or TRBV12-4 to TRBJ2-5; TRBD1 matches at 7 bases. V gave up 5 bases and J gave up 5 bases; unmatched junction bases: 8. The length of the CDR3 is 14 residues. This CDR3 reads CASSDRVLAETQYF. The CDR3 bases are TGTGCCAGCAGTGACAGGGTCCTCGCGGAGACCCAGTACTTC.

The V and J genes are TRBV5-1 and TRBJ1-4; no reliable D call. From germline, CDR1 is SGHRS and CDR2 YFSETQ. The germline V and J ends were trimmed by 0 bases and 8 bases, with 14 bases remaining between them. CDR3 length: 15 amino acids. CDR3 protein: CASSLELPRAEKLFF. Written as DNA, the CDR3 is TGCGCCAGCAGCTTGGAGCTTCCTCGAGCGGAAAAACTGTTTTTT. The whole variable domain, filled in from reference TRBV5-1 and TRBJ1-4, reads KAGVTQTPRYLIKTRGQQVTLSCSPISGHRSVSWYQQTPGQGLQFLFEYFSETQRNKGNFPGRFSGRQFSNSRSEMNVSTLELGDSALYLCASSLELPRAEKLFFGSGTQLSVL.

This clonotype turned up a few times. The chain combines TRBV6-2 or TRBV6-3 with TRBJ2-1, with D perhaps TRBD2 (6 bases). The germline V gene encodes CDR1 MNHEY and CDR2 SVGEGT. This CDR3 region has 14 residues. The V and J ends lost 6 bases and 4 bases respectively, with 13 bases between them. The CDR3 DNA follows: TGTGCCAGCAGCCCGGAGGGGAGGTACAATGAGCAGTTCTTC. Translation: CASSPEGRYNEQFF.

The CDR3: CASSQDKGTVNTEAFF. In DNA, the CDR3 is TGCGCCAGCAGCCAAGATAAAGGGACAGTGAACACTGAAGCTTTCTTT. The chain couples TRBV4-1 to TRBJ1-1; 7 bases are a match to TRBD1. The CDR3 has 16 amino acids. Trimming at V came to 0 bases and at J to 0 bases, leaving 4 bases not matched to a gene. Germline V gene lookup returns CDR1 MGHRA and CDR2 YSYEKL.

In this sample, this clonotype turned up a few times. The chain employs TRBV4-1 and TRBJ2-6; tentatively, D is TRBD2 (5 bases). There are 16 residues in the CDR3. The germline V gene has CDR1 MGHRA and CDR2 YSYEKL. Trimming removed 4 bases from V and 3 bases from J, with 13 bases in between. The CDR3 region has the DNA TGCGCCAGCAGCCCCCAGGAGGAACTTGGGGCCAACGTCCTGACTTTC. It yields the protein CASSPQEELGANVLTF.

The V and J genes are TRBV2 and TRBJ1-5, with TRBD1 as a possible D gene (5 bases). The CDR3 covers 17 residues. Germline CDR1 is SNHLY and CDR2 is FYNNEI. V was cut by 2 bases and J by 2 bases, with 16 bases left in between. CDR3 nucleotide sequence: TGTGCCAGCAGTGAAAGGGACGGATCTAGGGGCAATCAGCCCCAGCATTTT. Amino acid sequence: CASSERDGSRGNQPQHF. Looking up the rest from reference TRBV2 and TRBJ1-5 gives the full variable domain: EPEVTQTPSHQVTQMGQEVILRCVPISNHLYFYWYRQILGQKVEFLVSFYNNEISEKSEIFDDQFSVERPDGSNFTLKIRSTKLEDSAMYFCASSERDGSRGNQPQHFGDGTRLSIL.

This clonotype was counted a few times. One junction end disagrees with the germline gene, perhaps due to a read error. The chain carries TRBV20-1 and TRBJ1-1; perhaps TRBD1 as D (5 bases). The germline gives CDR1 DFQATT, CDR2 SNEGSKA (reference sequence). This CDR3 spans 16 amino acids. CDR3 amino acids: CSARGAGHGMNTEASF. The CDR3 DNA reads as TGCAGTGCTAGAGGGGCAGGGCATGGCATGAACACTGAAGCTTCCTTT.

The rearrangement links TRBV7-2 to TRBJ2-4; TRBD2 matches at 8 bases. V was pared by 2 bases and J by 8 bases, with 5 bases of the junction left unmatched. The CDR3 is 14 amino acids. Looked up from germline, CDR1 is SGHTA and CDR2 is FQGNSA. For the CDR3, the DNA is TGTGCCAGCAGCTTACTCGGGACTAGAGACATTCAGTACTTC. This encodes CASSLLGTRDIQYF.

For the CDR3, the DNA is TGTGCCAGCAGCCGTGCCGGGCTAGCCTACAAATCAGATACGCAGTATTTT. It specifies CASSRAGLAYKSDTQYF. The chain employs TRBV11-2 and TRBJ2-3, with a weak D call TRBD2 (5 bases). Germline CDR1 is SGHAT and CDR2 is FQNNGV. The CDR3 contains 17 residues. Trimming removed 5 bases at V and 4 bases at J, with 22 bases between.

The chain links TRBV12-3 or TRBV12-4 to TRBJ1-2; TRBD1 aligns across 12 bases. The CDR3 runs 14 residues. The trim removed 6 bases at V and 7 bases at J, leaving 6 bases unmatched. The CDR3 sequence: CASRNRDRGPGYTF. The DNA for the CDR3 is TGTGCCAGCAGGAATAGGGACAGGGGGCCTGGCTACACCTTC.

This clonotype showed up just a few times. V usage is TRBV15 and J usage is TRBJ1-4; D is possibly TRBD1 (5 bases). Trimming took off 2 bases at V and 3 bases at J, with 13 bases between the two ends. CDR1 and CDR2 from the germline V gene are LNHNV and YYDKDF (reference sequence). There are 16 residues in the CDR3. The CDR3 is CATSRLRGHPNEKLFF. DNA for the CDR3: TGTGCCACCAGCAGACTTAGGGGCCACCCTAATGAAAAACTGTTTTTT. The whole variable domain, remainder taken from reference TRBV15 and TRBJ1-4, is DAMVIQNPRYQVTQFGKPVTLSCSQTLNHNVMYWYQQKSSQAPKLLFHYYDKDFNNEADTPDNFQSRRPNTSFCFLDIRSPGLGDTAMYLCATSRLRGHPNEKLFFGSGTQLSVL.

Here the CDR3 reads CSARDEGDREKLFF. The CDR3 DNA reads as TGCAGTGCTAGAGATGAAGGGGACAGGGAAAAACTGTTTTTT. The chain combines TRBV20-1 with TRBJ1-4; 8 positions match TRBD1. Germline V CDR1 and CDR2: DFQATT, SNEGSKA (reference sequence). V was clipped by 0 bases and J by 8 bases; unmatched bases: 5. This CDR3 comprises 14 residues.

This clonotype was seen a handful of times. The rearrangement links TRBV12-3 or TRBV12-4 to TRBJ1-5; D may be TRBD1 (6 bases). The CDR3 length is 16 residues. V lost 6 bases, J lost 6 bases, and 21 bases lay in between. CDR3 region: CASSPGRGATSQPQHF. For the CDR3, the DNA is TGTGCCAGCAGCCCAGGACGGGGGGCTACGAGTCAGCCCCAGCATTTT.

As regards this clonotype: A much larger clone lies one base from this, so it may be a read error. The chain employs TRBV24-1 and TRBJ2-1; D not certain. V shed 7 bases and J shed 4 bases, with 4 bases lying between them. The CDR3 has 11 residues. In germline, CDR1 is KGHDR, CDR2 SFDVKD. The CDR3: CATRLYNEQFF. DNA of the CDR3: TGTGCCACCAGGCTTTACAATGAGCAGTTCTTC.

This clonotype was counted only a few times. V is TRBV5-1 and J is TRBJ2-5; TRBD1 aligns across 9 bases. The length of the CDR3 is 14 residues. CDR1 and CDR2 from the germline V gene are SGHRS and YFSETQ. V dropped 4 bases and J dropped 3; count of bases not matched to a gene: 4. CDR3 DNA sequence: TGCGCCAGCAGCACGGACAGGGGAGAAGAGACCCAGTACTTC. Amino acid sequence: CASSTDRGEETQYF.

This clonotype has more than one count but fewer than ten. In DNA form, the CDR3 reads TGTGCCAGCAGCCCCAGCTGGGACGGCGCAGAGACCCAGTACTTC. Translated, it gives CASSPSWDGAETQYF. The chain recombines TRBV9 with TRBJ2-5; D may correspond to TRBD1 or TRBD2 (5 bases each). The CDR3 has 15 amino acids. Germline loops: CDR1 SGDLS, CDR2 YYNGEE. V lost 4 bases to trimming and J lost 4 bases, with 17 bases between them.

In this sample, this clonotype turned up a few times. This sequence joins TRBV6-6 and TRBJ1-4; 7 nucleotides align to TRBD1. CDR1 and CDR2 from the germline V gene are MNHNY and SVGAGI (reference sequence). Trimming removed 7 bases from V and 14 bases from J; junction bases left unmatched: 7. CDR3 length equals 11 residues. The CDR3: CASTLQGRLFF. The CDR3 DNA sequence: TGTGCCAGCACTTTACAGGGGAGGCTGTTTTTT.

This chain links TRBV5-1 with TRBJ2-5; D might be TRBD1 (7 bases). The germline V and J ends were trimmed by 4 bases and 4 bases, with 20 bases remaining between them. Germline values: CDR1 SGHRS, CDR2 YFSETQ. This CDR3 contains 16 residues. The CDR3 loop reads CASSEYPAGGGETQYF. CDR3 coding DNA: TGCGCCAGCAGCGAATATCCTGCAGGGGGAGGAGAGACCCAGTACTTC.

The V gene is TRBV7-2, the J gene TRBJ2-5; 9 nucleotides agree with TRBD2. The germline V gene has CDR1 SGHTA and CDR2 FQGNSA. V dropped 3 bases and J dropped 7; count of bases not matched to a gene: 9. The CDR3 extends over 15 amino acids. The CDR3 coding sequence is TGTGCCAGCAGCTTTCTAGGGACTAGCCCCCGGACCCAGTACTTC. It specifies CASSFLGTSPRTQYF.

CDR3 nucleotides: TGTGCCAGCTCACCGGGCAGGGCCCCAGATACGCAGTATTTT. This sequence encodes CASSPGRAPDTQYF. V and J are TRBV18 and TRBJ2-3, with TRBD1 as a possible D gene (5 bases). V was pared by 3 bases and J by 4 bases, with 11 bases between. Per the germline V gene, CDR1 is KGHSH and CDR2 is LQKENI. The CDR3 runs 14 residues.

The V gene is TRBV12-3 or TRBV12-4, the J gene TRBJ1-4; possible D gene TRBD1, 6 bases. CDR3 length: 14 amino acids. Trimming removed 5 bases from V and 7 bases from J, with 14 bases in between. The CDR3 reads CASSPAGAGEKLFF. For the CDR3, the DNA is TGTGCCAGCAGTCCCGCGGGGGCGGGTGAAAAACTGTTTTTT.